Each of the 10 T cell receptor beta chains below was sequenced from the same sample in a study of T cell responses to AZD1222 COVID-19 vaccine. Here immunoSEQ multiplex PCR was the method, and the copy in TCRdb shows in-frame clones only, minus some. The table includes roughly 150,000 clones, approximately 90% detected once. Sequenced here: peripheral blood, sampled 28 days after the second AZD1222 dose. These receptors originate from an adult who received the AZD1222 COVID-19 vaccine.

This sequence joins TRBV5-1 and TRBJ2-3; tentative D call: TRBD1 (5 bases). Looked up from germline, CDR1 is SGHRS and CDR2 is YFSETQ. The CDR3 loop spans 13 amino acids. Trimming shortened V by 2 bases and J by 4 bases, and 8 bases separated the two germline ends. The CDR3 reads CASSLVGADTQYF. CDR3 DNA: TGCGCCAGCAGCTTAGTAGGGGCAGATACGCAGTATTTT.

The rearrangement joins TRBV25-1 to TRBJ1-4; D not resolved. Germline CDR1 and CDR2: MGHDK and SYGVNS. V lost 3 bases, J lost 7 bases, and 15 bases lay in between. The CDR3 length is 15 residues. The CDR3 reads CASSDGRILIEKLFF. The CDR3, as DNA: TGTGCCAGCAGTGACGGCAGAATCCTAATTGAAAAACTGTTTTTT.

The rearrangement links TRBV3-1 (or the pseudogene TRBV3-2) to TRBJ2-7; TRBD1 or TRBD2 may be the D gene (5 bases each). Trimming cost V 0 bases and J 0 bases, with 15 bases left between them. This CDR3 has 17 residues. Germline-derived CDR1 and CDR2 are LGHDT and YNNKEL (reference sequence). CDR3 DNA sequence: TGTGCCAGCAGCCAAGATCCCCCAGGGACGAACTCCTACGAGCAGTACTTC. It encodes CASSQDPPGTNSYEQYF.

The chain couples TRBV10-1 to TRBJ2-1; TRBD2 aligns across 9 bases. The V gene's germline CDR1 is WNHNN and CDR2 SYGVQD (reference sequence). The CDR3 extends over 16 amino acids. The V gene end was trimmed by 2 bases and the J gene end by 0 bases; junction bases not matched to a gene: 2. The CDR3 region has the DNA TGCGCCAGCAGTGAGGGTAGCGGGAGCTCCTACAATGAGCAGTTCTTC. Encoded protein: CASSEGSGSSYNEQFF.

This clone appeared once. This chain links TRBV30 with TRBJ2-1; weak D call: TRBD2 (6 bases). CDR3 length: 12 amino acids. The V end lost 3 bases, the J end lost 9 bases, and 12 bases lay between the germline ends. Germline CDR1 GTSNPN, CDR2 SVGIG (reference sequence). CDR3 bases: TGTGCCTGGAGCCAGAGCGGGTCTGAGCAGTTCTTC. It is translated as CAWSQSGSEQFF.

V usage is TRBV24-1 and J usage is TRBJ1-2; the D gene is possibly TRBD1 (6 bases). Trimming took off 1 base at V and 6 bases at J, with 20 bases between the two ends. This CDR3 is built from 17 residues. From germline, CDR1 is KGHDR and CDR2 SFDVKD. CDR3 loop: CATSDFEDPSKGDGYTF. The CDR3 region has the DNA TGTGCCACCAGTGATTTTGAAGATCCCAGTAAGGGGGATGGCTACACCTTC.

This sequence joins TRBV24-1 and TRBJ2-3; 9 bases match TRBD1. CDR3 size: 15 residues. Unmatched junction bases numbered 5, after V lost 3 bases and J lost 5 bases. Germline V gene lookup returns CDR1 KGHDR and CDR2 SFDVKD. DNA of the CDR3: TGTGCCACCAGTGATAACAGGGGGCGCGTAGATACGCAGTATTTT. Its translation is CATSDNRGRVDTQYF.

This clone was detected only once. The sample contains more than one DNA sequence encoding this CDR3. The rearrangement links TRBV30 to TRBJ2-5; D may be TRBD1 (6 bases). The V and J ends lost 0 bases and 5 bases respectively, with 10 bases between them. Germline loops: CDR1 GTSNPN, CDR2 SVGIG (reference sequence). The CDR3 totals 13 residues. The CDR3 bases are TGTGCCTGGAGTGTAGGGGGTGGGGAGACCCAGTACTTC. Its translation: CAWSVGGGETQYF.

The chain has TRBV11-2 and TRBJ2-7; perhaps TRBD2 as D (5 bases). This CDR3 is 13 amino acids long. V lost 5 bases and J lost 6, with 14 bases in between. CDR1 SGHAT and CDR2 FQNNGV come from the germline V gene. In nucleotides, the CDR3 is TGTGCCAGCAGCACCCCGGGGATGCGCGAGCAGTACTTC. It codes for CASSTPGMREQYF.

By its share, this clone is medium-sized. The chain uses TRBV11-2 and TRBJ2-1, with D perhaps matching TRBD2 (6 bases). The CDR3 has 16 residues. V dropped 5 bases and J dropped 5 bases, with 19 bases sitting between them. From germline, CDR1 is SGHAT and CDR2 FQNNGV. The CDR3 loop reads CASSAGPGVVNNEQFF. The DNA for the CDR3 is TGTGCCAGCAGCGCTGGGCCGGGGGTTGTAAACAATGAGCAGTTCTTC.